These 15 T cell receptor beta chains share one sample of origin, sequenced in a study of T cells in women clearing cervical HPV infection. Only in-frame clones appear in the TCRdb table, and some are missing; sequencing was by immunoSEQ multiplex PCR. This sample's table has some 31,000 clones. The material sequenced was blood buffy coat. Receptors originate from a woman aged 18-70 years with a cervical HPV16 infection that either progressed to CIN3+ or cleared (not recorded which).

A word on this clone: The read ends 3 residues early relative to the CDR3; the germline J gene fills the gap. The V gene is TRBV18, the J gene TRBJ1-2; 10 bases line up with TRBD1. Losses at the gene ends were 4 bases for V and 7 bases for J; bases not matched to a gene: 3. This CDR3 comprises 13 residues. Germline V gene lookup returns CDR1 KGHSH and CDR2 LQKENI. CDR3 loop: CASSLDRGPGYTF. Partial CDR3 DNA: TGTGCCAGCTCACTTGACAGGGGGCCTGGC.

Concerning this clone: Read coverage stops 3 residues before the CDR3 terminus; the germline J gene supplies the remainder. Within the sample, other DNA sequences also encode this same CDR3. This chain joins TRBV18 and TRBJ2-1; 7 bases map to TRBD2. The CDR3 covers 17 residues. With 6 bases clipped from V and 7 bases from J, the junction kept 18 bases outside the gene matches. CDR1 is KGHSH and CDR2 is LQKENI in the germline V gene. CDR3 sequence reads: CASSPQARGSYANEQFF. Partial CDR3 DNA: TGTGCCAGCTCCCCCCAGGCGCGGGGGTCTTATGCGAATGAG.

The CDR3 loop reads CASRSISTDTQYF. CDR3 DNA, as far as it was read: TGTGCCAGCAGGTCTATCAGCACAGATACG. The genes are TRBV7-3 and TRBJ2-3; D not certain. The read halts 3 residues ahead of the CDR3 end, with the missing end drawn from the germline J gene. The CDR3 covers 13 residues. V was clipped by 6 bases and J by 0 bases, with 7 bases between them. Germline values: CDR1 SGHTA, CDR2 FQGTGA.

On this clone: The read ends 3 residues before the CDR3 terminus; that terminus is restored from the germline J gene. The V call is TRBV19, the J call TRBJ2-7; 13 nucleotides agree with TRBD2. With V trimmed by 4 bases and J by 3 bases, 12 bases remained unmatched. The germline V gene encodes CDR1 LNHDA and CDR2 SQIVND (reference sequence). The CDR3 totals 18 residues. The sequenced part of the CDR3 DNA is TGTGCCAGTAGTACGGGACTAGCGGGACGCGGCGGTAACTACGAG. This codes for CASSTGLAGRGGNYE. The entire CDR3 protein reads CASSTGLAGRGGNYEQYF.

Note on this clone: Read coverage stops 3 residues before the CDR3 terminus; the germline J gene supplies the remainder. The chain employs TRBV19 and TRBJ1-5; perhaps TRBD1 as D (5 bases). Trimming left V 4 bases short and J 6 bases short, with 13 bases between. From germline, CDR1 is LNHDA and CDR2 SQIVND (reference sequence). The CDR3 consists of 14 residues. The DNA read from the CDR3 is TGTGCCAGTAGTACTGCCGGGGGGGGTCAGCCC. This translates into CASSTAGGGQP. The entire CDR3 is CASSTAGGGQPQHF.

Details on this clone: The read gets to within 3 residues of the CDR3 end, and the germline J gene fills in the rest. The J gene is TRBJ2-1, the V gene TRBV12-3 or TRBV12-4; 9 bases are a match to TRBD2. After removal of 2 bases from V and 8 bases from J, the junction contained 7 bases not matched to a gene. The CDR3 runs 15 residues. The CDR3 bases that were read are TGTGCCAGCAGTTTAAGGGCTAGCGGGAAGCATGAG. Translated, it gives CASSLRASGKHE. The entire CDR3 protein reads CASSLRASGKHEQFF.

In regard to this clone: The CDR3 is cut off 3 residues early in the read; its end comes from the germline J gene. V gene TRBV29-1 combines with J gene TRBJ2-2; TRBD1 agrees at 9 bases. Germline V CDR1 and CDR2: SQVTM, ANQGSEA. This CDR3 contains 13 residues. The V segment lost 8 bases and the J segment 2 bases; nucleotides outside the gene matches: 3. The chain's CDR3 is CSMGQGNTGELFF. Incomplete CDR3 DNA: TGCAGCATGGGACAGGGAAACACCGGGGAG.

About this clone itself: The CDR3 extends 3 residues past the end of the read, so its final part is completed from the germline J gene. The rearrangement uses TRBV18 and TRBJ2-1; TRBD2 aligns across 11 bases. V gave up 0 bases and J gave up 9 bases; unmatched junction bases: 10. CDR3 length equals 17 residues. Germline values: CDR1 KGHSH, CDR2 LQKENI. The CDR3 here is CASSPPGVAGGNGEQFF. The CDR3 DNA, read in part, is TGTGCCAGCTCACCACCGGGCGTAGCGGGAGGGAATGGTGAG.

CDR3 DNA, as far as it was read: TGTGCCAGCAGCCAAGATATCGACGGACAGGGAGCATATGGC. This translates into CASSQDIDGQGAYG. The CDR3, in full, reads CASSQDIDGQGAYGYTF. The chain carries TRBV14 and TRBJ1-2, with TRBD1 matching over 8 bases. The missing CDR3 end, 3 residues past where the read stops, is filled in from the germline J gene. The CDR3 loop spans 17 amino acids. CDR1 and CDR2 (germline): SGHDN, FVKESK. V lost 0 bases to trimming and J lost 5 bases; unmatched junction nucleotides: 11.

With respect to this clone: The CDR3 end falls 3 residues outside the read, so it is completed with the germline J gene. The rearrangement joins TRBV7-7 to TRBJ1-2; 7 nucleotides align to TRBD1. The germline CDR1 and CDR2 sequences are SSHAT and FNYEAQ (reference sequence). This CDR3 region has 13 residues. CDR3 DNA, as far as it was read: TGTGCCAGCAGCTTAGACCAGGGGGATACC. This gives the protein CASSLDQGDT. The full CDR3 is CASSLDQGDTYTF.

As for this clone: The read ends 3 residues before the CDR3 terminus; that terminus is restored from the germline J gene. The genes are TRBV5-1 and TRBJ1-3; no reliable D call. The CDR3 totals 13 residues. The V end lost 3 bases, the J end lost 4 bases, and 8 bases lay between the germline ends. Germline V lookup: CDR1 SGHRS, CDR2 YFSETQ. CDR3 DNA, as far as it was read: TGCGCCAGCAGCTCCGACGGGGGAAACACC. It encodes CASSSDGGNT. The whole CDR3 reads CASSSDGGNTIYF.

On this clone: Read data end 3 residues before the CDR3 end; the end is taken from the germline J gene. The rearrangement links TRBV30 to TRBJ2-2, with 7 bases lining up with TRBD2. The junction had 6 bases not matched to a gene; V was cut back by 3 bases and J by 2 bases. Germline V gene sequence: CDR1 GTSNPN, CDR2 SVGIG (reference sequence). The CDR3 runs to 15 residues. The CDR3 DNA, read in part, is TGTGCCTGGAGGTTGGCTAGCGGTAACACCGGGGAG. Protein product: CAWRLASGNTGE. The full CDR3 sequence reads CAWRLASGNTGELFF.

A word on this clone: The read ends 3 residues before the CDR3 terminus; that terminus is restored from the germline J gene. This chain links TRBV7-3 with TRBJ2-2; tentative D call: TRBD2 (5 bases). Trimming removed 4 bases from V and 6 bases from J, with 9 bases in between. Germline V lookup: CDR1 SGHTA, CDR2 FQGTGA. This CDR3 region has 13 residues. Incomplete CDR3 DNA: TGTGCCAGCAGCTCACCGGGGTCCGGGGAG. Translated, it gives CASSSPGSGE. The entire CDR3 protein reads CASSSPGSGELFF.

A remark on this clone: The read terminates 3 residues before the CDR3 end, so the remaining end is supplied by the germline J gene. V gene TRBV30 combines with J gene TRBJ2-4, with 13 bases lining up with TRBD2. The V gene's germline CDR1 is GTSNPN and CDR2 SVGIG (reference sequence). The CDR3 is 16 residues long. The part of the CDR3 DNA that was read is TGTGCCTGGAGTGCGGGGACTAGCGGGATCCAAGAGACT. As protein: CAWSAGTSGIQET. The complete CDR3 sequence is CAWSAGTSGIQETQYF.

Remarks on this clone: The read halts 3 residues ahead of the CDR3 end, with the missing end drawn from the germline J gene. This chain joins TRBV7-2 and TRBJ2-7; D is unclear. CDR3 size: 15 residues. V lost 5 bases to trimming and J lost 5 bases, with 19 bases between them. Germline V lookup: CDR1 SGHTA, CDR2 FQGNSA. The CDR3: CASSQFERFEDEQYF. The DNA read from the CDR3 is TGTGCCAGCAGCCAATTTGAGCGCTTCGAGGACGAG.